This TCR beta chain was sequenced for a study of shared clonotypes between healthy human individuals. Losses at the gene ends were 0 bases for V and 3 bases for J; bases not matched to a gene: 2. The CDR3 has 14 amino acids. Germline V gene lookup returns CDR1 SGDLS and CDR2 YYNGEE. Generated by immunoSEQ multiplex PCR, the TCRdb table keeps only in-frame clones and is missing some. Of fewer than 850,000 clones in the sample, 95% to 97% were seen once. Positive CCR7 selection of CD45RO-negative cells yielded the naive CD8 cells, and terminally differentiated effector memory CD45RA+ cells were excluded.

The rearrangement uses TRBV9 and TRBJ1-2; 7 bases align to TRBD1. The sequence was collected from a man younger than 45 in good health. What was sequenced was naive CD8+ T cells sorted from blood. The CDR3 DNA reads TGTGCCAGCAGCGTAGCTGGGACAGACTATGGCTACACCTTC. This codes for CASSVAGTDYGYTF.